The 11 T cell receptor beta chains reported below all come from one sample, sequenced in a study of cytotoxic CD8 clonotypes in ibrutinib-treated CLL. Data came from immunoSEQ multiplex PCR; TCRdb stores just in-frame clones and leaves some out. The data contain about 45,000 clones, approximately 65% of them singletons. Sequenced material: PBMCs, taken after 24 months of ibrutinib treatment. The receptor set was obtained from a human donor with chronic lymphocytic leukemia.

This clone has a handful of counts. The chain joins TRBV25-1 to TRBJ2-2; D remains unclear. The V gene lost 6 bases and the J gene lost 6 bases, with 8 bases spanning the gap. This CDR3 spans 12 amino acids. Germline V gives CDR1 MGHDK, CDR2 SYGVNS. CDR3 nucleotides: TGTGCCAGCAGAAACGGTCCCGGGGAGCTGTTTTTT. Protein sequence: CASRNGPGELFF.

This chain links TRBV7-6 with TRBJ2-3, with D perhaps TRBD1 (6 bases). CDR3 size: 15 residues. The germline V gene encodes CDR1 SGHVS and CDR2 FNYEAQ. V lost 5 bases and J lost 2, with 14 bases in between. Here the CDR3 DNA reads TGTGCCAGCAGCCAGCAGGGGACCCCCACAGATACGCAGTATTTT. It yields the protein CASSQQGTPTDTQYF. Full variable domain (rest looked up from reference TRBV7-6 and TRBJ2-3): GAGVSQSPRYKVTKRGQDVALRCDPISGHVSLYWYRQALGQGPEFLTYFNYEAQQDKSGLPNDRFSAERPEGSISTLTIQRTEQRDSAMYRCASSQQGTPTDTQYFGPGTRLTVL.

This chain connects TRBV5-1 to TRBJ2-1; 8 bases align to TRBD2. V lost 3 bases and J lost 9; bases outside the gene matches: 14. The CDR3 runs to 16 residues. CDR1 and CDR2 from the germline V gene are SGHRS and YFSETQ. The CDR3: CASSSDGGARNSEQFF. In DNA form, the CDR3 reads TGCGCCAGCAGCTCAGACGGGGGGGCGCGAAATAGTGAGCAGTTCTTC.

In its sample, this clone was seen a few times. The V and J genes are TRBV5-1 and TRBJ2-1; 13 bases map to TRBD2. The CDR3 is 16 residues long. Germline V gene data show CDR1 as SGHRS and CDR2 as YFSETQ. Trimming at V came to 4 bases and at J to 7 bases, leaving 8 bases not matched to a gene. This CDR3 reads CASSPTSGGAWNEQFF. CDR3 DNA sequence: TGCGCCAGCAGCCCAACTAGCGGGGGGGCCTGGAATGAGCAGTTCTTC. The complete variable domain, with remaining parts taken from reference TRBV5-1 and TRBJ2-1, reads KAGVTQTPRYLIKTRGQQVTLSCSPISGHRSVSWYQQTPGQGLQFLFEYFSETQRNKGNFPGRFSGRQFSNSRSEMNVSTLELGDSALYLCASSPTSGGAWNEQFFGPGTRLTVL.

The chain couples TRBV7-9 to TRBJ1-4; TRBD1 agrees at 7 bases. There are 13 residues in the CDR3. Germline trimming cut 11 bases from V and 3 bases from J; bases unmatched to any gene: 6. CDR1 SEHNR and CDR2 FQNEAQ come from the germline V gene (reference sequence). CDR3: CAASGTANEKLFF. The CDR3 DNA follows: TGTGCCGCTTCCGGGACAGCTAATGAAAAACTGTTTTTT.

This clone has a single count. This sequence joins TRBV6-1 and TRBJ2-5; TRBD2 agrees at 13 bases. The CDR3 is made up of 19 amino acids. The junction had 17 bases not matched to a gene; V was cut back by 3 bases and J by 7 bases. Germline CDR1 and CDR2: MNHNS and SASEGT. The CDR3 sequence: CASSDGYTWTSGSFGTQYF. The CDR3, as DNA: TGTGCCAGCAGTGATGGTTATACTTGGACTAGCGGGAGTTTCGGGACCCAGTACTTC.

The chain employs TRBV18 and TRBJ2-7; 7 bases agree with TRBD2. CDR3 size: 14 residues. J was trimmed by 2 bases and V by 6 bases; bases with no gene match: 7. Germline CDR1 is KGHSH and CDR2 is LQKENI. The CDR3 DNA reads as TGTGCCAGCTCGCTAGCGGCACTCACCTACGAGCAGTACTTC. This codes for CASSLAALTYEQYF.

The chain combines TRBV6-6 with TRBJ1-4; possible D gene TRBD1, 5 bases. Germline V CDR1 and CDR2: MNHNY, SVGAGI (reference sequence). The ends were cut back, 7 bases at V and 0 bases at J, with 9 bases in the middle. The CDR3 runs to 14 residues. The CDR3 nucleotides read TGTGCCAGCATTTTAGGGGCAACTAATGAAAAACTGTTTTTT. Encoded protein: CASILGATNEKLFF.

The chain joins TRBV18 to TRBJ2-3, with a weak D call TRBD2 (6 bases). Deletions cut 3 bases from V and 8 bases from J, with 18 bases between. Germline V gene data show CDR1 as KGHSH and CDR2 as LQKENI. This CDR3 has 15 amino acids. The CDR3 region has the DNA TGTGCCAGCTCACCCTCGTCGGGGGATTCAGCTACGCAGTATTTT. Protein sequence: CASSPSSGDSATQYF.

This chain joins TRBV30 and TRBJ1-6; a weak D match, TRBD1 (6 bases). Trimming cost V 0 bases and J 5 bases, with 26 bases left between them. This CDR3 region has 20 residues. Germline V lookup: CDR1 GTSNPN, CDR2 SVGIG (reference sequence). The DNA for the CDR3 is TGTGCCTGGAGTGTAGGGGGATGGTCTCTCGGCAGGGCCAATAATTCACCCCTCCACTTT. This encodes CAWSVGGWSLGRANNSPLHF.

The chain employs TRBV9 and TRBJ1-3; D is unresolved. CDR3 size: 15 residues. The V end was cut by 0 bases, the J end by 2 bases, with 9 bases between. CDR1 and CDR2 from the germline V gene are SGDLS and YYNGEE. CDR3 loop: CASSVGSYAGNTIYF. The CDR3 DNA is TGTGCCAGCAGCGTAGGGAGTTACGCTGGAAACACCATATATTTT.